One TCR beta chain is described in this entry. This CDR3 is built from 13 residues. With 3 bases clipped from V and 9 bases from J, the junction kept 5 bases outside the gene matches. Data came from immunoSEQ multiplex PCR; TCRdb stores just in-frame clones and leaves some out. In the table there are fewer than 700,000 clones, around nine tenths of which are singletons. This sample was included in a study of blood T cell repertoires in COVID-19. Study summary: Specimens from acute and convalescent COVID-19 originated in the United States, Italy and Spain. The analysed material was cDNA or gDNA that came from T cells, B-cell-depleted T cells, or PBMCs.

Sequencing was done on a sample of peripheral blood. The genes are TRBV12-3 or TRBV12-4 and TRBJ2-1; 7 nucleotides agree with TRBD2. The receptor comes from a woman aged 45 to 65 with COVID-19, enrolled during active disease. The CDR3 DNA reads TGTGCCAGCAGTTTGGGAGGGATCGGTGAGCAGTTCTTC. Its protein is CASSLGGIGEQFF.